This T cell receptor beta chain appears in the sequencing data of a study of shared clonotypes between healthy human individuals (dated by TCRdb to the early 2020s). For the study in its entirety: The cohort comprised a couple of women and a few men aged 18 to 49 years. To increase sequencing depth and limit assay-specific biases, TCR repertoire library preparation and sequencing were carried out by different laboratories using diverse techniques. To estimate repertoire size and how much clonotypes are shared between individuals, the study performed deep sequencing of blood TCR repertoires from roughly five healthy adults. Each donor's leukapheresis produced roughly between roughly 0.94 and 9.5 billion PBMCs. For each donor, three plates each were used for CD4 naive and CD4 memory, two plates were used for CD8 naive, and one plate was used for CD8 memory. Study-level results and caveats: Clonotypes shared by all four sorted-subset donors showed higher generation probabilities than non-shared clonotypes. Based on pairwise subsampling, the degree of clonotype sharing among donors was expected to be affected by sequencing depth. Estimated clonotype richness was generally larger for naive than for memory subsets. Even with the large sequencing depth, rarefaction of the sorted-subset datasets indicated that sequencing was incomplete. Because the study included only a small number of donors, the genetic and exposure-history diversity represented was limited. Only blood was sampled, and tissue TCR repertoires likely differ from those in blood. Across a few donors, around 5% of naive CD4, 3.5% of naive CD8, around 2.1% of memory CD4, and 0.4% of memory CD8 clonotypes were shared.

The germline V gene (reference sequence) supplies CDR1 MNHNY and CDR2 SVGAGI. Counted from cysteine to phenylalanine, this CDR3 has 15 amino acids. Only the CDR3 region is kept as DNA, spanning 45 bases read in frame from base 1. V lost 2 bases and J lost 6 bases, and the count of bases not matched to a germline gene is 7. Using the deep immunoSEQ assay, TCR CDR3 regions were amplified from genomic DNA by multiplex PCR. For each cell subset, the extracted genomic DNA was distributed evenly across all wells of several immunoSEQ 96-well plates, and each plate served as one replicate. For sorted subsets, 150 to 250 ng of genomic DNA, equivalent to 25,000 to 30,000 T cell genomes, went into each replicate PCR. The purified libraries were quantified using a Qubit 3.0 fluorometer, sized with a Bioanalyzer 2100, and then quantified again using the KAPA Library Quantification kit. Each immunoSEQ 96-well plate was sequenced on its own single-read 150-cycle Illumina NextSeq 550 flow cell. The study's processing was this. The immunoSEQ output contained only junctional sequences without quality scores, so filtering could not match that applied to full-length reads. Sequences were annotated with PyIR, a Python wrapper for IgBLAST v1.9, and V/J genes and CDR3 were assigned using IMGT germline references. Reads with weak V/J assignments (E-value above 1e-6), missing CDR3, stop codons, out-of-frame junctions, or ambiguous translated residues were removed. V3J clonotypes were defined as sequences sharing an identical inferred V gene, J gene, and CDR3 amino acid sequence. Percentage overlap between repertoires was calculated by dividing the number of shared unique clonotypes by the size of the smaller repertoire. Three approaches were used to assess repertoire richness: RTK rarefaction, the Chao1 estimator, and Recon v2.1 estimates of unobserved clonotypes. OLGA was used to compute generation probabilities for all TCRbeta clonotypes that the gDNA method yielded from a few donors. This is the immuneACCESS table as TCRdb keeps it, with only in-frame sequences that have V and J called. A part of the clones is gone; compared with another copy, unresolved V genes explain less than half, and the rest is unexplained. The V and J calls and clone size were taken over from that table, and D and trimming were inferred from the DNA. Recorded for this sample are some 320,000 clones; more than 75% of them occurred a single time. 15% to 20% of the sample is held by the ten biggest clonotypes.

Healthy HIV-negative adults with no recently reported acute infections or vaccinations were included as donors. Every donor was a Caucasian adult living in Nashville, Tennessee, USA. CD8 memory samples consisted of magnetically selected CD45RO+ cells combined with CCR7-negative CD45RA+ effector memory (TemRA) cells. Blood was obtained by leukapheresis, after which PBMCs were separated by Ficoll-Histopaque density gradient centrifugation and cryopreserved in liquid nitrogen vapor phase. Analytical flow cytometry was used to check the purity and quantity of each magnetically sorted T cell population. From each sorted fraction, genomic DNA was isolated and quantified by UV absorbance on a Nanodrop 2000c. This clone appeared a single time. The antigen it recognizes is unknown. Base-call qualities are not available, and no considerably larger clone is one nucleotide away.

The TCR originated in a man in his late teens or twenties in good health. The sequencing input was memory CD8+ T cells sorted from blood. The cell subset or site label, as the study defines it: CD45RO+ cells pooled with CCR7-negative TemRA cells. This chain is built from TRBV6-6 and TRBJ2-7, with 10 bases in between that match TRBD1. The CDR3 protein sequence reads: CASSYVGQGNGEQYF. The DNA sequence is TGTGCCAGCAGTTACGTGGGACAGGGGAATGGCGAGCAGTACTTC.